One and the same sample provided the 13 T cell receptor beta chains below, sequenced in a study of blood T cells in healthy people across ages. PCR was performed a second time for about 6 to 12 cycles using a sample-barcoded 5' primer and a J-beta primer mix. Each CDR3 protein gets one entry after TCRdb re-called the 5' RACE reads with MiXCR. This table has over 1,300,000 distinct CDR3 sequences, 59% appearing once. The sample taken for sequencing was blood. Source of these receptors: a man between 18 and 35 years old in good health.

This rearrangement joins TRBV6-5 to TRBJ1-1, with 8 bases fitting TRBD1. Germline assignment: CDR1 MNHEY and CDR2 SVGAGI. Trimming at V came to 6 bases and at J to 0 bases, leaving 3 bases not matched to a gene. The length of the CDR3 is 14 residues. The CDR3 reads CASRRQGLNTEAFF. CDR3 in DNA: TGTGCCAGCAGGCGACAGGGGTTGAACACTGAAGCTTTCTTT.

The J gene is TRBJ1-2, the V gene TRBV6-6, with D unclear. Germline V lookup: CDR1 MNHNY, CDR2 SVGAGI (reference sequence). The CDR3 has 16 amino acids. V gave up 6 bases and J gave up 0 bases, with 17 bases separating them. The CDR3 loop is CASSFTPDGSNYGYTF. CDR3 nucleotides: TGTGCCAGCAGCTTTACGCCGGATGGCTCTAACTATGGCTACACCTTC.

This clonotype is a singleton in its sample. As DNA, the CDR3 is TGTGCCAGCATACTAGCGGGAGAACATGAGCAGTTCTTC. Its translation: CASILAGEHEQFF. The gene calls are TRBV3-1 and TRBJ2-1; 11 nucleotides align to TRBD2. With V trimmed by 7 bases and J by 8 bases, 4 bases remained unmatched. CDR3 length equals 13 residues. The germline V gene encodes CDR1 LGHDT and CDR2 YNNKEL (reference sequence).

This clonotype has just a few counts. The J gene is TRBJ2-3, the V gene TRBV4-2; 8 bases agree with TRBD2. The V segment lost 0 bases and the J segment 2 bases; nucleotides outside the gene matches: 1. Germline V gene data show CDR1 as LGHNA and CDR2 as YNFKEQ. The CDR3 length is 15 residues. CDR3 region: CASSQERGDTDTQYF. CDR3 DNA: TGTGCCAGCAGCCAAGAGCGGGGGGACACAGATACGCAGTATTTT.

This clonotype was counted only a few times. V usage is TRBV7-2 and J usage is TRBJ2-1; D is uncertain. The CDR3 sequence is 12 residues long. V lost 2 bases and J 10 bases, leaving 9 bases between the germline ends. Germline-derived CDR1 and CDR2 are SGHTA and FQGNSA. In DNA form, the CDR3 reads TGTGCCAGCAGCTTAACCGGCCTAGAGCAGTTCTTC. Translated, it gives CASSLTGLEQFF.

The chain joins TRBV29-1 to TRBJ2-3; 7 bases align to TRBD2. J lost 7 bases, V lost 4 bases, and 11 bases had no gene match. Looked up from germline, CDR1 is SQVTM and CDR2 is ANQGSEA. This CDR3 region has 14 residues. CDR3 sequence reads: CSVGTSAFLYTQYF. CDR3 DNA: TGCAGCGTTGGGACTAGTGCTTTCCTCTATACGCAGTATTTT.

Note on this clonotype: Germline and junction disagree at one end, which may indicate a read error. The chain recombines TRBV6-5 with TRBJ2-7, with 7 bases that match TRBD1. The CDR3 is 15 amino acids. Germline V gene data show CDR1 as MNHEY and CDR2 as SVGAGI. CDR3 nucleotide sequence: TGTGCCAGCAGTCACTCGAGAGACAGGGCCTACGAGCAGTACTTC. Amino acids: CASSHSRDRAYEQYF.

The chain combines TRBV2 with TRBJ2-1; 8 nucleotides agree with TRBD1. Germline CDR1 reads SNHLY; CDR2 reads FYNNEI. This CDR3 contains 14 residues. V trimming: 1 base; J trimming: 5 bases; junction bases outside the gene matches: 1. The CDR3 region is CASSEVRGHNEQFF. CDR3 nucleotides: TGTGCCAGCAGTGAAGTCAGGGGGCACAATGAGCAGTTCTTC.

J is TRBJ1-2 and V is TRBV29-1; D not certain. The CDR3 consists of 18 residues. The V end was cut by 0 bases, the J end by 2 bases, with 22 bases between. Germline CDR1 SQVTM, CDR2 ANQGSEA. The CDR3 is CSVEDTFDEGPINYGYTF. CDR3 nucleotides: TGCAGCGTTGAAGATACCTTCGACGAAGGGCCGATAAACTATGGCTACACCTTC.

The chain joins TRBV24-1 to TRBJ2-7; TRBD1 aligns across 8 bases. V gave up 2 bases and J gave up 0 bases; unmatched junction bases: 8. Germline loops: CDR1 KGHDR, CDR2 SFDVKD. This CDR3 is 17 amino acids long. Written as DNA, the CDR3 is TGTGCCACCAGTGATTCCGGACAGGGAGCGGACTCCTACGAGCAGTACTTC. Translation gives CATSDSGQGADSYEQYF.

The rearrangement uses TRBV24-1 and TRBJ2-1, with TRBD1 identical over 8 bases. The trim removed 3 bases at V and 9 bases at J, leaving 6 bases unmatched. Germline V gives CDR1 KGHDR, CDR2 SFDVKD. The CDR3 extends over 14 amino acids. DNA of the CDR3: TGTGCCACCAGTGATCGGCGGGACAGGTTTGAGCAGTTCTTC. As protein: CATSDRRDRFEQFF.

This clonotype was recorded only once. Here the CDR3 reads CASSELGSLDTQYF. Here the CDR3 DNA reads TGCGCCAGCAGTGAGTTAGGCAGCTTGGATACGCAGTATTTT. The rearrangement links TRBV10-1 to TRBJ2-3; D remains ambiguous. The germline V and J ends were trimmed by 1 base and 6 bases, with 11 bases remaining between them. Germline values: CDR1 WNHNN, CDR2 SYGVQD (reference sequence). CDR3 length: 14 amino acids.

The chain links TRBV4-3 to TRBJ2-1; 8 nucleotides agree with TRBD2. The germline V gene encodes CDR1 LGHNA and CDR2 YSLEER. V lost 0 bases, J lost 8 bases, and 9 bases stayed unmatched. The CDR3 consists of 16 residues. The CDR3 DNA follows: TGCGCCAGCAGCCAAGACTCGGAGCGGGGGTTGGATGAGCAGTTCTTC. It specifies CASSQDSERGLDEQFF.